The 14 T cell receptor beta chains given below trace back to one sample, sequenced in a study of Ad26.COV2.S vaccination and SARS-CoV-2 variants. Clones were sequenced by immunoSEQ multiplex PCR, and TCRdb holds only the in-frame ones, with some missing. This table holds 400,000 to 500,000 clones, around nine tenths found once. Treatment denoted: around 19 received Ad26.COV2.S at low or high dose, single or two shots; five or six received placebo; per-sample allocation not given. Day 63 after the first injection of vaccine or placebo was the sampling time. This specimen was peripheral blood, taken in a trial of Ad26.COV2.S vaccine versus placebo. These receptors were taken from a person between 18 and 65 years old who received the Ad26.COV2.S COVID-19 vaccine or a placebo.

On this clone: Other DNA sequences in this sample translate to the same CDR3. V usage is TRBV30 and J usage is TRBJ1-5, with TRBD1 matching 7 bases. V dropped 2 bases and J dropped 3; count of bases not matched to a gene: 4. The length of the CDR3 is 14 residues. Germline CDR1 and CDR2: GTSNPN and SVGIG (reference sequence). The CDR3 bases are TGTGCCTGGAGTACGGGACAGAACAATCAGCCCCAGCATTTT. This translates into CAWSTGQNNQPQHF.

The J gene is TRBJ2-2, the V gene TRBV5-5; possible D gene TRBD2, 6 bases. CDR3 length: 16 amino acids. Germline assignment: CDR1 SGHKS and CDR2 YYEKEE (reference sequence). The V end was cut by 2 bases, the J end by 0 bases, with 11 bases between. The CDR3 region is CASSFTGLPNTGELFF. Here the CDR3 DNA reads TGTGCCAGCAGCTTCACGGGACTTCCGAACACCGGGGAGCTGTTTTTT.

The genes are TRBV11-2 and TRBJ2-5; tentative D call: TRBD2 (7 bases). CDR1 SGHAT and CDR2 FQNNGV come from the germline V gene. V gave up 1 base and J gave up 6 bases, with 15 bases separating them. The CDR3 spans 15 residues. DNA of the CDR3: TGTGCCAGCAGCTTAGGAGGGGGGGGGACGAAGACCCAGTACTTC. It is translated as CASSLGGGGTKTQYF.

The chain has TRBV7-9 and TRBJ1-2; D is ambiguous. Germline CDR1 is SEHNR and CDR2 is FQNEAQ (reference sequence). The CDR3 is 14 amino acids. V gave up 3 bases and J gave up 6 bases, with 14 bases separating them. The CDR3, as DNA: TGTGCCAGCAGCTTCGCTTCCTGGGCCCATGGCTACACCTTC. It codes for CASSFASWAHGYTF.

CDR3: CSVEAGWQGANVLTF. The CDR3 nucleotides are TGCAGCGTTGAAGCAGGGTGGCAGGGGGCCAACGTCCTGACTTTC. V gene TRBV29-1 combines with J gene TRBJ2-6; D is possibly TRBD1 (5 bases). Trimming stripped 1 base from V and 4 bases from J, with 11 bases between. The CDR3 runs to 15 residues. Germline CDR1 and CDR2: SQVTM and ANQGSEA.

The chain couples TRBV6-4 to TRBJ2-5; D possibly corresponds to TRBD1 (6 bases). The CDR3 extends over 14 amino acids. Germline V gives CDR1 MRHNA, CDR2 SNTAGT. Trimming cost V 9 bases and J 5 bases, with 19 bases left between them. Here the CDR3 DNA reads TGTGCCAGGGGGAGTTCAGGGGCGCGGGAGACCCAGTACTTC. Translating gives CARGSSGARETQYF.

The V and J genes are TRBV19 and TRBJ1-2, with D perhaps TRBD1 (5 bases). Per germline, CDR1 LNHDA and CDR2 SQIVND (reference sequence). The CDR3 has 15 residues. The germline V and J ends were trimmed by 5 bases and 4 bases, with 17 bases remaining between them. CDR3 sequence (DNA): TGTGCCAGTAGTGTTGACAGCCTCAACATCTATGGCTACACCTTC. This codes for CASSVDSLNIYGYTF.

In DNA, the CDR3 is TGTGCCATCAGTGAGTCGAAGGGACAGGGGGGAGCCCAGCATTTT. Amino acid sequence: CAISESKGQGGAQHF. V and J are TRBV10-3 and TRBJ1-5; TRBD1 matches at 11 bases. Germline CDR1 and CDR2: ENHRY and SYGVKD. CDR3 length: 15 amino acids. Unmatched junction bases numbered 6, after V lost 0 bases and J lost 11 bases.

In this sample, this clone turned up once. The chain uses TRBV9 and TRBJ2-5, with D perhaps matching TRBD1 or TRBD2 (5 bases each). V was shortened by 1 base and J by 5 bases, with 12 bases between the two germline ends. Germline CDR1 reads SGDLS; CDR2 reads YYNGEE. The CDR3 has 14 residues. The CDR3 DNA sequence: TGTGCCAGCAGCGTACAGGGAGCGTTGGAGACCCAGTACTTC. This translates into CASSVQGALETQYF.

The chain links TRBV5-1 to TRBJ2-2, with 9 bases fitting TRBD2. The CDR3 extends over 16 amino acids. J gave up 5 bases and V 3 bases, and 8 bases lay outside the gene matches. In germline, CDR1 is SGHRS, CDR2 YFSETQ. This CDR3 reads CASSSLAGFATGELFF. CDR3 bases: TGCGCCAGCAGCTCCCTAGCGGGGTTCGCAACCGGGGAGCTGTTTTTT. The variable domain in full, with the rest retrieved from reference TRBV5-1 and TRBJ2-2, is KAGVTQTPRYLIKTRGQQVTLSCSPISGHRSVSWYQQTPGQGLQFLFEYFSETQRNKGNFPGRFSGRQFSNSRSEMNVSTLELGDSALYLCASSSLAGFATGELFFGEGSRLTVL.

In DNA form, the CDR3 reads TGCGCCAGCAGCAGGGGGGGGAACACTGAAGCTTTCTTT. This codes for CASSRGGNTEAFF. The rearrangement uses TRBV4-1 and TRBJ1-1; tentatively, D is TRBD1 (6 bases). Germline V CDR1 and CDR2: MGHRA, YSYEKL. Trimming stripped 5 bases from V and 1 base from J, with 8 bases between. This CDR3 has 13 amino acids.

The chain recombines TRBV7-9 with TRBJ2-2; D may be TRBD1 or TRBD2 (5 bases each). Germline V gene sequence: CDR1 SEHNR, CDR2 FQNEAQ (reference sequence). CDR3 length: 14 amino acids. V lost 7 bases to trimming and J lost 0 bases, with 9 bases between them. The CDR3 region is CASNGDANTGELFF. The DNA of the CDR3 is TGTGCCAGCAACGGGGACGCGAACACCGGGGAGCTGTTTTTT.

This clone was recorded only once. The rearrangement uses TRBV25-1 and TRBJ1-3, with a tentative D call TRBD1 (5 bases). CDR3 length: 15 residues. Germline assignment: CDR1 MGHDK and CDR2 SYGVNS. V gave up 0 bases and J gave up 4 bases, with 10 bases separating them. Here the CDR3 reads CASSEYAGRGNTIYF. The CDR3 coding sequence is TGTGCCAGCAGTGAATACGCAGGGCGAGGAAACACCATATATTTT.

This chain uses TRBV6-5 with TRBJ2-7, with 7 bases fitting TRBD1. The CDR3 loop spans 15 amino acids. CDR1 MNHEY and CDR2 SVGAGI come from the germline V gene. V shed 7 bases and J 2 bases; nucleotides not matched to a gene: 11. The CDR3 is CASTKRGDSPYEQYF. As DNA, the CDR3 is TGTGCCAGCACCAAGCGAGGGGACAGCCCCTACGAGCAGTACTTC.